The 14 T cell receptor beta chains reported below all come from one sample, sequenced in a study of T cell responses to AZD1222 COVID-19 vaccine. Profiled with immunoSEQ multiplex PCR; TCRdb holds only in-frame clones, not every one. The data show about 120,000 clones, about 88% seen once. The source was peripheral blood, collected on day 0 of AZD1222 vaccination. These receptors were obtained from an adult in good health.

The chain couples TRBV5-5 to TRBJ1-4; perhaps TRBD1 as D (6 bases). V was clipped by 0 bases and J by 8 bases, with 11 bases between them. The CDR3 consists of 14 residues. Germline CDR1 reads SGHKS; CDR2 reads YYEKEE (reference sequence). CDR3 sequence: CASSLEGVGEKLFF. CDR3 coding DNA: TGTGCCAGCAGCTTGGAGGGGGTTGGCGAAAAACTGTTTTTT.

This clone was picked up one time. The CDR3 sequence is CSASVQANEKLFF. In DNA, the CDR3 is TGCAGCGCCTCCGTACAGGCGAATGAAAAACTGTTTTTT. The chain combines TRBV29-1 with TRBJ1-4, with D tentatively TRBD1 (5 bases). The length of the CDR3 is 13 residues. With 7 bases removed from V and 5 bases from J, the gap between germline ends came to 14 bases. Germline V gene lookup returns CDR1 SQVTM and CDR2 ANQGSEA.

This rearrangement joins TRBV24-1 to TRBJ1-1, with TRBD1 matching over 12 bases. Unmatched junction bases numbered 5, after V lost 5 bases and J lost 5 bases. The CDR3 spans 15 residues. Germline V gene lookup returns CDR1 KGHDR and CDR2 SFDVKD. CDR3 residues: CATSGDRGRGTEAFF. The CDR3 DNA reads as TGTGCCACCAGTGGGGACAGGGGGCGAGGGACTGAAGCTTTCTTT.

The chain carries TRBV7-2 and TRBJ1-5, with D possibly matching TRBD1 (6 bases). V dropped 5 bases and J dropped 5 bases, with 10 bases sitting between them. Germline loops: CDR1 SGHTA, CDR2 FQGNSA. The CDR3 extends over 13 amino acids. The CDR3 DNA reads TGTGCCAGCAGCCTGGAGGGGGATCAGCCCCAGCATTTT. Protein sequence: CASSLEGDQPQHF. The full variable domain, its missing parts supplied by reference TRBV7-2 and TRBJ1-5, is GAGVSQSPSNKVTEKGKDVELRCDPISGHTALYWYRQSLGQGLEFLIYFQGNSAPDKSGLPSDRFSAERTGGSVSTLTIQRTQQEDSAVYLCASSLEGDQPQHFGDGTRLSIL.

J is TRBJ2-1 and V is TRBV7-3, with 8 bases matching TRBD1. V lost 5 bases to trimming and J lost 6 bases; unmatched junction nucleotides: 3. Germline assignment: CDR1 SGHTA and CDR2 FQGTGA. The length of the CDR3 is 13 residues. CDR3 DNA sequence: TGTGCCAGCAGCGGACAGGGTGGCAATGAGCAGTTCTTC. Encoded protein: CASSGQGGNEQFF.

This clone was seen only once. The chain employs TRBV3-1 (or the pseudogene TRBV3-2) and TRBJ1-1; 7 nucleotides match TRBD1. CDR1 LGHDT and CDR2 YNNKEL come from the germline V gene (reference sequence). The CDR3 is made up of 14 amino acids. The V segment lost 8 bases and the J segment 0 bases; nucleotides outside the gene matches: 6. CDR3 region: CASLQGGMNTEAFF. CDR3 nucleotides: TGTGCCAGCTTGCAGGGGGGGATGAACACTGAAGCTTTCTTT.

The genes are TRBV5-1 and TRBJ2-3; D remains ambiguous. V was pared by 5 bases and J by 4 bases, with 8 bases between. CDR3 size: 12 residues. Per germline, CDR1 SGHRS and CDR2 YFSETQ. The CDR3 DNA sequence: TGCGCCAGCAGGGATGGGCCAGATACGCAGTATTTT. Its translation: CASRDGPDTQYF.

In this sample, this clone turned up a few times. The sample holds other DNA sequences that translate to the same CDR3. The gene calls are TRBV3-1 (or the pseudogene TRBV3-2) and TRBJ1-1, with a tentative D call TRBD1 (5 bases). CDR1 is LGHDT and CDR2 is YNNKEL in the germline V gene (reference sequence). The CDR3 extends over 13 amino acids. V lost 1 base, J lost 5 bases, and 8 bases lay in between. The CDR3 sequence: CASSQGRGTEAFF. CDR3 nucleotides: TGTGCCAGCAGCCAAGGGAGGGGTACTGAAGCTTTCTTT.

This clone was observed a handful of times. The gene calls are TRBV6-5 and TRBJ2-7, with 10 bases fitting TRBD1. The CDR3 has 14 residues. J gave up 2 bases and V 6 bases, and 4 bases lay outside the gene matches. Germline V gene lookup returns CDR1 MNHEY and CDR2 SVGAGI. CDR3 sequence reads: CASRGTGVPYEQYF. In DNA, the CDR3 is TGTGCCAGCAGGGGGACAGGGGTCCCCTACGAGCAGTACTTC.

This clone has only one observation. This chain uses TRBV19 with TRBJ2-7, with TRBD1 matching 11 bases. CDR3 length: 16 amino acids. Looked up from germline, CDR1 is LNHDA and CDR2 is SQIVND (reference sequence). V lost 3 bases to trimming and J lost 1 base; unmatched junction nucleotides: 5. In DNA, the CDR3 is TGTGCCAGTAGTATCCTCGGGACAGGGGGTTCCTACGAGCAGTACTTC. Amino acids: CASSILGTGGSYEQYF.

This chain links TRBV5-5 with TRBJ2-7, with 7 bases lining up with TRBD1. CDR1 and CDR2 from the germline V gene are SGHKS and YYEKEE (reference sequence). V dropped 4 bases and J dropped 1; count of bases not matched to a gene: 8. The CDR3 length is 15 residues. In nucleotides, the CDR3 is TGTGCCAGCAGCCCCTTAGGGGGCACATCCTACGAGCAGTACTTC. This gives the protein CASSPLGGTSYEQYF.

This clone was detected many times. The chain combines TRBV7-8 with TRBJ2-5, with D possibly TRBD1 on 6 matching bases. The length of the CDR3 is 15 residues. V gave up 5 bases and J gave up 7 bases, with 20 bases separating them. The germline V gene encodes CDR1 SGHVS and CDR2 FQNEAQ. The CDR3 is CASSGDAGALGTQYF. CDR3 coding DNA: TGTGCCAGCAGCGGAGACGCAGGGGCCCTCGGGACCCAGTACTTC.

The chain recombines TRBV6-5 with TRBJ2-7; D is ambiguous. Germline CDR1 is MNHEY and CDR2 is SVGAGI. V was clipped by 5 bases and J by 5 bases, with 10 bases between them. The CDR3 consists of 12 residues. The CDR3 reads CASSTSGDEQYF. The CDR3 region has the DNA TGTGCCAGCAGTACGAGTGGGGACGAGCAGTACTTC.

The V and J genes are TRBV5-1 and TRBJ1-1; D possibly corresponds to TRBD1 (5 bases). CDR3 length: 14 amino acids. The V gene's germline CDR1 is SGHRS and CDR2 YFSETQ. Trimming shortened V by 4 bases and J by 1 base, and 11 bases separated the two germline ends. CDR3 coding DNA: TGCGCCAGCAGCAGGGACGGTCCGAACACTGAAGCTTTCTTT. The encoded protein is CASSRDGPNTEAFF.